The 14 T cell receptor beta chains given below trace back to one sample, sequenced in a study of T cell responses to AZD1222 COVID-19 vaccine. Using immunoSEQ multiplex PCR, the repertoire was profiled, and TCRdb retains in-frame clones only, with some absent. The profile shows 200,000 or so clones, approximately 91% of them singletons. The sample consisted of peripheral blood, taken on day 0 of AZD1222 vaccination. The receptor source for this set is an adult in good health.

The chain couples TRBV9 to TRBJ1-1; possibly TRBD1 for D (6 bases). Germline CDR1 is SGDLS and CDR2 is YYNGEE. Trimming removed 4 bases at V and 3 bases at J, with 16 bases between. The CDR3 is 15 residues long. CDR3 sequence reads: CASSTRDMGYTEAFF. For the CDR3, the DNA is TGTGCCAGCAGCACTCGGGACATGGGTTACACTGAAGCTTTCTTT.

The DNA of the CDR3 is TGTGCCAGCAGCACAAGGGCGGACAACAACTATGGCTACACCTTC. It translates to CASSTRADNNYGYTF. The rearrangement joins TRBV7-8 to TRBJ1-2, with D possibly being TRBD1 (5 bases). V was shortened by 5 bases and J by 2 bases, with 15 bases between the two germline ends. This CDR3 spans 15 amino acids. CDR1 and CDR2 from the germline V gene are SGHVS and FQNEAQ.

The chain combines TRBV2 with TRBJ2-7, with 9 positions matching TRBD2. This CDR3 contains 13 residues. Germline lookup yields CDR1 SNHLY and CDR2 FYNNEI. This CDR3 reads CAHRPGLANEQYF. CDR3 nucleotides: TGTGCTCATCGACCGGGACTAGCTAACGAGCAGTACTTC. The full variable domain, its missing parts supplied by reference TRBV2 and TRBJ2-7, is EPEVTQTPSHQVTQMGQEVILRCVPISNHLYFYWYRQILGQKVEFLVSFYNNEISEKSEIFDDQFSVERPDGSNFTLKIRSTKLEDSAMYFCAHRPGLANEQYFGPGTRLTVT.

The chain combines TRBV6-5 with TRBJ2-2; 7 nucleotides agree with TRBD1. CDR3 size: 13 residues. The V gene's germline CDR1 is MNHEY and CDR2 SVGAGI. CDR3 sequence (DNA): TGTGCAGCAGGGGGAGCGAACACCGGGGAGCTGTTTTTT. Protein sequence: CAAGGANTGELFF.

The rearrangement joins TRBV20-1 to TRBJ2-7; TRBD1 matches at 9 bases. The J segment lost 3 bases and the V segment lost 3 bases, leaving 9 bases of the junction unmatched. The CDR3 covers 15 residues. Germline V gives CDR1 DFQATT, CDR2 SNEGSKA (reference sequence). CDR3: CSASEDGTGYYEQYF. The CDR3 region has the DNA TGCAGTGCTAGTGAAGACGGGACAGGGTACTACGAGCAGTACTTC.

The chain joins TRBV28 to TRBJ1-2, with unresolved D. CDR1 is MDHEN, CDR2 SYDVKM, per germline. The CDR3 consists of 14 residues. Trimming took 3 bases from V and 1 from J, leaving 9 bases between them. The CDR3 is CASSFPQVNYGYTF. CDR3 nucleotides: TGTGCCAGCAGTTTCCCCCAGGTTAACTATGGCTACACCTTC.

V gene TRBV27 combines with J gene TRBJ2-2; 8 nucleotides align to TRBD2. The CDR3 runs to 15 residues. Germline V gene data show CDR1 as MNHEY and CDR2 as SMNVEV (reference sequence). V lost 4 bases, J lost 6 bases, and 7 bases stayed unmatched. The chain's CDR3 is CASSYQRELAGELFF. Here the CDR3 DNA reads TGTGCCAGCAGTTACCAGCGGGAGTTAGCCGGGGAGCTGTTTTTT.

The chain is built from TRBV19 and TRBJ1-5; D is unclear. Germline CDR1 reads LNHDA; CDR2 reads SQIVND (reference sequence). Between the trimmed V and J ends, which lost 3 bases and 10 bases, there was a span of 19 bases. This CDR3 region has 15 residues. This CDR3 reads CASSIEPRPPTPQHF. The DNA for the CDR3 is TGTGCCAGTAGTATCGAGCCCCGACCGCCGACTCCCCAGCATTTT.

The gene calls are TRBV7-8 and TRBJ2-1; 8 bases map to TRBD2. The CDR3 has 16 residues. CDR1 and CDR2 from the germline V gene are SGHVS and FQNEAQ. The junction had 14 bases not matched to a gene; V was cut back by 5 bases and J by 8 bases. The CDR3 bases are TGTGCCAGCAGCGGAACCGGGACTAGAACCTTGGATGAGCAGTTCTTC. Its protein is CASSGTGTRTLDEQFF.

The rearrangement links TRBV6-5 to TRBJ1-1; D gene unclear. The V end lost 4 bases, the J end lost 10 bases, and 16 bases lay between the germline ends. The CDR3 length is 13 residues. The V gene's germline CDR1 is MNHEY and CDR2 SVGAGI. DNA of the CDR3: TGTGCCAGCAGTTTCAAGAGTTTGGCGGTAGCTTTCTTT. Protein: CASSFKSLAVAFF.

This rearrangement joins TRBV5-1 to TRBJ1-4, with D tentatively TRBD1 (6 bases). CDR1 SGHRS and CDR2 YFSETQ come from the germline V gene. This CDR3 has 15 residues. V gave up 4 bases and J gave up 6 bases, with 16 bases separating them. DNA for the CDR3: TGCGCCAGCAGCCAGCAGGGGACGTCTGATGAAAAACTGTTTTTT. Its translation: CASSQQGTSDEKLFF.

The genes are TRBV6-5 and TRBJ1-1, with TRBD1 matching over 9 bases. The V gene end was trimmed by 6 bases and the J gene end by 4 bases; junction bases not matched to a gene: 6. CDR1 is MNHEY, CDR2 SVGAGI, per germline. CDR3 size: 14 residues. For the CDR3, the DNA is TGTGCCAGCAGGCTCGACAGGGGGAGCACTGAAGCTTTCTTT. Protein: CASRLDRGSTEAFF.

The rearrangement joins TRBV5-1 to TRBJ2-3; 7 bases agree with TRBD2. CDR1 is SGHRS and CDR2 is YFSETQ in the germline V gene. The CDR3 has 16 residues. V lost 0 bases and J lost 2; bases outside the gene matches: 6. The CDR3 DNA reads TGCGCCAGCAGCTTGGCCTTGGCGGGAGTCACAGATACGCAGTATTTT. Amino acid sequence: CASSLALAGVTDTQYF.

The CDR3 spells CASSQEDRGNEQFF. CDR3 nucleotide sequence: TGTGCCAGCAGCCAAGAGGACAGGGGCAATGAGCAGTTCTTC. V gene TRBV14 combines with J gene TRBJ2-1; the match to TRBD1 covers 9 bases. Germline V gene data show CDR1 as SGHDN and CDR2 as FVKESK. The CDR3 has 14 residues. Losses at the gene ends were 0 bases for V and 6 bases for J; bases not matched to a gene: 0. The full variable domain, with the rest looked up from reference TRBV14 and TRBJ2-1, is EAGVTQFPSHSVIEKGQTVTLRCDPISGHDNLYWYRRVMGKEIKFLLHFVKESKQDESGMPNNRFLAERTGGTYSTLKVQPAELEDSGVYFCASSQEDRGNEQFFGPGTRLTVL.